Listed here are 23 T cell receptor beta chains from one sample, sequenced in a study of identical twins. TCRdb called the 5' RACE reads again in MiXCR, with one record for every CDR3 protein. The sample lists about 330,000 distinct CDR3 sequences; around an eighth were seen once. The same specimen was also included in a second study, on yellow fever vaccine responses in identical twins.

The sample comprised CD8+ T cells sorted from blood. The receptor set was obtained from a woman between 18 and 29 years old in good health.

Note on this clonotype: The germline gene is not matched at one end of the junction; a read error may be the cause. The V gene is TRBV5-1, the J gene TRBJ1-6; 7 nucleotides agree with TRBD1. Looked up from germline, CDR1 is SGHRS and CDR2 is YFSETQ. The CDR3 loop spans 16 amino acids. The CDR3 here is CASGLELAGGNSPLHF. Here the CDR3 DNA reads TGCGCCAGCGGCTTGGAGTTGGCAGGGGGTAATTCACCCCTCCACTTT.

Ten or more counts support this clonotype. The gene calls are TRBV7-8 and TRBJ2-7; possible D gene TRBD1, 5 bases. This CDR3 has 15 residues. Trimming left V 2 bases short and J 2 bases short, with 13 bases between. Germline lookup yields CDR1 SGHVS and CDR2 FQNEAQ. The CDR3 spells CASSLSVSRAYEQYF. The CDR3 nucleotides read TGTGCCAGCAGCTTATCAGTCTCCAGGGCCTACGAGCAGTACTTC.

Only a few counts were recorded for this clonotype. The DNA for the CDR3 is TGTGCCAGCAGCGCGGGACAGGGGAAGAGAGACACTGAAGCTTTCTTT. Protein sequence: CASSAGQGKRDTEAFF. The chain employs TRBV7-9 and TRBJ1-1; 10 nucleotides align to TRBD1. V shed 5 bases and J 3 bases; nucleotides not matched to a gene: 9. From germline, CDR1 is SEHNR and CDR2 FQNEAQ (reference sequence). CDR3 length: 16 residues. The full variable domain, rest sourced from reference TRBV7-9 and TRBJ1-1, is DTGVSQNPRHKITKRGQNVTFRCDPISEHNRLYWYRQTLGQGPEFLTYFQNEAQLEKSRLLSDRFSAERPKGSFSTLEIQRTEQGDSAMYLCASSAGQGKRDTEAFFGQGTRLTVV.

This clonotype was found a few times. This chain links TRBV10-3 with TRBJ2-7, with TRBD1 matching 7 bases. The length of the CDR3 is 13 residues. In germline, CDR1 is ENHRY, CDR2 SYGVKD. V shed 3 bases and J 6 bases; nucleotides not matched to a gene: 5. In nucleotides, the CDR3 is TGTGCCATCAGTGAAACAGGGGTAGCCGAGCAGTACGTC. Its protein is CAISETGVAEQYV.

This clonotype was seen only a few times. The chain is built from TRBV11-3 and TRBJ1-4; D gene ambiguous. The CDR3 covers 15 residues. The V gene's germline CDR1 is SGHNT and CDR2 YENEEA. V dropped 5 bases and J dropped 5 bases, with 15 bases sitting between them. The DNA of the CDR3 is TGTGCCAGCAGCCCCTCGACGGTCACCAATGAAAAACTGTTTTTT. This codes for CASSPSTVTNEKLFF.

The sample holds a few counts of this clonotype. The chain joins TRBV5-1 to TRBJ2-5; possibly TRBD2 for D (5 bases). The length of the CDR3 is 13 residues. Germline CDR1 and CDR2: SGHRS and YFSETQ. The ends were cut back, 1 base at V and 2 bases at J, with 6 bases in the middle. The CDR3 nucleotides read TGCGCCAGCAGCTTGCGGGAACAAGAGACCCAGTACTTC. Translated: CASSLREQETQYF.

There are a few counts of this clonotype. V usage is TRBV11-1 and J usage is TRBJ2-7; 11 nucleotides match TRBD2. CDR3 size: 19 residues. In germline, CDR1 is SGHAT, CDR2 FQDESV (reference sequence). With V trimmed by 5 bases and J by 2 bases, 17 bases remained unmatched. The CDR3 DNA reads as TGTGCCAGCAGCATTAAGGTAGCGGTAGGGACTAGCGGACCCTACGAGCAGTACTTC. This translates into CASSIKVAVGTSGPYEQYF.

The sample holds a few counts of this clonotype. The chain employs TRBV12-3 or TRBV12-4 and TRBJ2-2; D gene ambiguous. This CDR3 contains 13 residues. V was shortened by 3 bases and J by 7 bases, with 9 bases between the two germline ends. This chain's CDR3 is CASSLRRSGELFF. In DNA form, the CDR3 reads TGTGCCAGCAGTTTGCGGCGCAGCGGGGAGCTGTTTTTT.

This chain links TRBV10-2 with TRBJ2-7, with D perhaps TRBD1 (6 bases). The ends were cut back, 4 bases at V and 2 bases at J, with 12 bases in the middle. This CDR3 spans 14 amino acids. Germline CDR1 and CDR2: WSHSY and SAAADI. The CDR3 DNA is TGCGCCAGCAGTGGGACAGCCCAGACCTACGAGCAGTACGTC. Encoded protein: CASSGTAQTYEQYV.

This clonotype was detected a few times. The chain recombines TRBV7-9 with TRBJ1-2, with TRBD1 as a possible D gene (6 bases). The CDR3 spans 14 residues. The germline CDR1 and CDR2 sequences are SEHNR and FQNEAQ (reference sequence). V was clipped by 2 bases and J by 2 bases, with 9 bases between them. Here the CDR3 DNA reads TGTGCCAGCAGCTTACAGGGGAGGAACTATGGCTACACCTTC. It is translated as CASSLQGRNYGYTF.

This clonotype appeared a few times. The genes are TRBV27 and TRBJ2-2; no reliable D call. V was cut by 5 bases and J by 4 bases, with 8 bases left in between. CDR1 is MNHEY, CDR2 SMNVEV, per germline (reference sequence). The CDR3 length is 13 residues. CDR3 residues: CASSISVTGELFF. The CDR3 DNA follows: TGTGCCAGCAGTATCTCCGTCACCGGGGAGCTGTTTTTT.

The chain employs TRBV7-8 and TRBJ2-2, with D unclear. Trimming pared 5 bases from V and 3 bases from J, leaving 13 bases between. This CDR3 has 15 amino acids. Germline values: CDR1 SGHVS, CDR2 FQNEAQ. The CDR3, as DNA: TGTGCCAGCAGCCGGTACCCGGTGGACACCGGGGAGCTGTTTTTT. Translation gives CASSRYPVDTGELFF.

This clonotype has just a few counts. The genes are TRBV28 and TRBJ1-6; 8 bases map to TRBD1. Germline CDR1 is MDHEN and CDR2 is SYDVKM. This CDR3 spans 15 amino acids. Germline trimming cut 8 bases from V and 0 bases from J; bases unmatched to any gene: 3. The CDR3 sequence: CASRQGSSYNSPLHF. CDR3 DNA sequence: TGTGCCAGCCGACAGGGGAGCTCCTATAATTCACCCCTCCACTTT.

The chain employs TRBV6-5 and TRBJ2-4; TRBD1 matches at 7 bases. Germline trimming cut 2 bases from V and 0 bases from J; bases unmatched to any gene: 7. The CDR3 runs to 17 residues. Germline V gives CDR1 MNHEY, CDR2 SVGAGI. The CDR3 loop reads CASSYPGQQLAKNIQYF. The CDR3 DNA is TGTGCCAGCAGTTACCCGGGACAGCAGCTAGCCAAAAACATTCAGTACTTC.

There are a few counts of this clonotype. The V call is TRBV12-3 or TRBV12-4, the J call TRBJ2-2; D unclear. The CDR3 has 12 residues. Trimming removed 3 bases at V and 6 bases at J, with 5 bases between. The CDR3 loop is CASSFSPGELFF. DNA of the CDR3: TGTGCCAGCAGTTTTTCCCCCGGGGAGCTGTTTTTT.

This clonotype has only a few counts. The chain employs TRBV20-1 and TRBJ1-2, with unresolved D. The V end lost 0 bases, the J end lost 4 bases, and 15 bases lay between the germline ends. The germline CDR1 and CDR2 sequences are DFQATT and SNEGSKA (reference sequence). CDR3 length equals 15 residues. CDR3 nucleotides: TGCAGTGCTAGAGATCCCAGGATAGTTTCCTATGGCTACACCTTC. Its protein product is CSARDPRIVSYGYTF.

This clonotype was picked up a small number of times. V gene TRBV6-5 combines with J gene TRBJ2-3, with 9 bases identical to TRBD2. The CDR3 spans 15 residues. Germline lookup yields CDR1 MNHEY and CDR2 SVGAGI. V trimming: 2 bases; J trimming: 1 base; junction bases outside the gene matches: 1. CDR3 region: CASSYPSGGTDTQYF. In DNA, the CDR3 is TGTGCCAGCAGTTACCCTAGCGGGGGCACAGATACGCAGTATTTT.

This clonotype was counted only a few times. The chain uses TRBV2 and TRBJ2-1, with TRBD1 matching 7 bases. The V and J ends lost 6 bases and 6 bases, in that order; junction bases with no gene match: 11. Germline CDR1 SNHLY, CDR2 FYNNEI. The CDR3 is made up of 15 amino acids. CDR3 amino acids: CASSAGTEKPNEQFF. Here the CDR3 DNA reads TGTGCCAGCAGCGCCGGGACAGAAAAACCCAATGAGCAGTTCTTC.

The chain couples TRBV21-1 to TRBJ2-5. TRBV21-1 is termed a pseudogene. This CDR3 spans 16 amino acids. The CDR3 is CASSKDKGKNQETQYF. The CDR3 nucleotides read TGTGCCAGCAGCAAAGACAAAGGGAAAAACCAAGAGACCCAGTACTTC.

There are many counts of this clonotype. The chain employs TRBV20-1 and TRBJ2-7; 7 nucleotides match TRBD1. This CDR3 is built from 14 residues. The germline V gene encodes CDR1 DFQATT and CDR2 SNEGSKA (reference sequence). V was pared by 4 bases and J by 6 bases, with 12 bases of the junction left unmatched. CDR3 in amino acids: CSATRQGWSSEQYV. DNA for the CDR3: TGCAGTGCTACCCGACAGGGTTGGAGTTCCGAGCAGTACGTC.

This clonotype was counted at least ten times. The chain is built from TRBV7-8 and TRBJ2-1; D gene uncertain. The CDR3 covers 13 residues. Per the germline V gene, CDR1 is SGHVS and CDR2 is FQNEAQ. With 0 bases removed from V and 5 bases from J, the gap between germline ends came to 5 bases. The CDR3: CASSLAVDNEQFF. CDR3 in DNA: TGTGCCAGCAGCTTAGCGGTCGACAATGAGCAGTTCTTC.

The table lists this clonotype with a few counts. This chain uses TRBV20-1 with TRBJ1-1, with D maybe TRBD1 (5 bases). The CDR3 consists of 16 residues. Looked up from germline, CDR1 is DFQATT and CDR2 is SNEGSKA (reference sequence). The V and J ends lost 1 base and 6 bases respectively, with 21 bases between them. CDR3 protein: CSARGSFLGTVAEAFF. The CDR3 DNA follows: TGCAGTGCTAGAGGTTCGTTTCTCGGGACGGTCGCTGAAGCTTTCTTT.

The sample holds a few counts of this clonotype. The rearrangement links TRBV7-8 to TRBJ2-3; D is possibly TRBD2 (6 bases). The CDR3 covers 14 residues. The V end was cut by 4 bases, the J end by 1 base, with 9 bases between. Germline CDR1 SGHVS, CDR2 FQNEAQ. The CDR3: CASSSRLGTDTQYF. Written as DNA, the CDR3 is TGTGCCAGCAGCTCCCGACTAGGCACAGATACGCAGTATTTT.